This T cell receptor beta chain was found in a study of CD8 T cells in ankylosing spondylitis. Study observations and caveats: Peripheral blood held disease-linked clones only at relatively low frequency, and these were CD8+. Disease-associated clones were reportedly significantly overrepresented in matched ankylosing spondylitis synovial fluid. A TCR beta motif of seven or eight highly homologous variants appeared characteristic of ankylosing spondylitis blood. Reactive arthritis synovial fluid and blood were previously reported to contain some motif variants.

A quantitative 5'-RACE method, one with molecular barcodes, was used to make TCR beta libraries. TCRdb processed the 5' RACE reads anew with MiXCR; each CDR3 protein has one entry. The sample records about 540,000 distinct CDR3 sequences, roughly 13% being singletons. This clonotype was counted at least ten times. The antigen remains unidentified. CDR3 length: 13 residues. Trimming stripped 5 bases from V and 4 bases from J, with 5 bases between. Germline CDR1 KGHDR, CDR2 SFDVKD. This TCR came from a male donor with ankylosing spondylitis. The chain employs TRBV24-1 and TRBJ2-6; D call uncertain. Specimen: blood, either unsorted or a sorted T cell fraction (not recorded which). The CDR3 DNA follows: TGTGCCACCAGTGCATCCGGGGCCAACGTCCTGACTTTC. Its translation: CATSASGANVLTF.